This T cell receptor (beta chain) was identified during a study of cytomegalovirus exposure and HLA in healthy donors. General observations from the study: Later on, an analysis found that several of the most significant clusters appeared to be linked to common viral pathogens, which included parvovirus B19. Based on reports, TCR beta sequences accurately predicted HLA-A and HLA-B alleles for most subjects. In an earlier analysis, most TCR beta V segments were productive about 90% or about 30% of the time. Most CMV-associated TCR beta chains appeared HLA-restricted in a later analysis.

PCR primers comprised 60 Vbeta and 13 Jbeta primers. Libraries were prepared by immunoSEQ multiplex PCR; TCRdb keeps only in-frame clonotypes and omits some of them. The table records roughly 170,000 clones, 80% of them present only once. As to this clone: As yet, its antigen is unknown.

Germline-derived CDR1 and CDR2 are SGHNT and YENEEA. CDR3 length: 15 amino acids. The V and J ends lost 0 bases and 5 bases respectively, with 11 bases between them. Material for sequencing was PBMCs. The receptor was derived from a boy between 10 and 17 years old in good health and CMV-seronegative. The chain links TRBV11-3 to TRBJ2-4; D perhaps matches TRBD1 (5 bases). This chain's CDR3 is CASSLEPRVQNIQYF. CDR3 sequence (DNA): TGTGCCAGCAGCTTAGAGCCCAGGGTTCAAAACATTCAGTACTTC.